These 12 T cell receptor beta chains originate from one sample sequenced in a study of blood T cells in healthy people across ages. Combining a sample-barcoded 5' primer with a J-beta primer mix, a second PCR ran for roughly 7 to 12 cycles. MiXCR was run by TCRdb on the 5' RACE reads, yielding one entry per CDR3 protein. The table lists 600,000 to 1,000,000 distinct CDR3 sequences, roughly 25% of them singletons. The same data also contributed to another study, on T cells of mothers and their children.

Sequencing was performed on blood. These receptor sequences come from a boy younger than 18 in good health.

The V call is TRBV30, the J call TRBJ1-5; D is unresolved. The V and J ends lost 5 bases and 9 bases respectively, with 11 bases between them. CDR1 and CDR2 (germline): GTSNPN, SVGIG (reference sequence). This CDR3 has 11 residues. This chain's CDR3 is CAWGPSGPQHF. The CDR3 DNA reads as TGTGCCTGGGGCCCGAGCGGGCCCCAGCATTTT.

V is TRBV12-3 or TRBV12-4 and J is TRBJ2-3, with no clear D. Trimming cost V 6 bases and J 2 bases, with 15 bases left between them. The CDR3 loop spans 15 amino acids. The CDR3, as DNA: TGTGCCAGCAGCTTCTCTCGAACTGTCACAGATACGCAGTATTTT. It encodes CASSFSRTVTDTQYF.

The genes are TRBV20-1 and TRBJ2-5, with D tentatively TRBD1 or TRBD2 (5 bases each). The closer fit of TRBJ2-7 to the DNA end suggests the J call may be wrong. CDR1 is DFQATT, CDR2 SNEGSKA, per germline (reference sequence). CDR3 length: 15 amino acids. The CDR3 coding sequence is TGCAGTGCTGTACTACCCCGGGACGGATCGAACGAGCAGTACTTC. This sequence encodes CSAVLPRDGSNEQYF.

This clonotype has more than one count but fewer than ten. The CDR3 region is CASSAPSVAAWEAQYF. The CDR3 DNA reads as TGTGCCAGCAGCGCCCCGTCGGTAGCGGCCTGGGAGGCCCAGTACTTC. The rearrangement uses TRBV11-2 and TRBJ2-5; D perhaps matches TRBD2 (6 bases). Germline V gene sequence: CDR1 SGHAT, CDR2 FQNNGV. V was pared by 5 bases and J by 9 bases, with 25 bases between. This CDR3 region has 16 residues.

CDR3 amino acids: CASRGISGRRQFF. The CDR3 DNA is TGTGCCAGCAGAGGGATTAGCGGGAGACGGCAGTTCTTC. V and J are TRBV7-6 and TRBJ2-1, with 9 positions matching TRBD2. The V gene's germline CDR1 is SGHVS and CDR2 FNYEAQ. CDR3 size: 13 residues. With V trimmed by 6 bases and J by 12 bases, 9 bases remained unmatched.

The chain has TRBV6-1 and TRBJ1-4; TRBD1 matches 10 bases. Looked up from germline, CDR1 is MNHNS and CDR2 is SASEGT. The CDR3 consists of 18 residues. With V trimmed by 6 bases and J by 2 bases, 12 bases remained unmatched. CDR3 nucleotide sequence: TGTGCCAGCAGGGGAGGACAGGGGGGCAGGTTGACTAATGAAAAACTGTTTTTT. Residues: CASRGGQGGRLTNEKLFF.

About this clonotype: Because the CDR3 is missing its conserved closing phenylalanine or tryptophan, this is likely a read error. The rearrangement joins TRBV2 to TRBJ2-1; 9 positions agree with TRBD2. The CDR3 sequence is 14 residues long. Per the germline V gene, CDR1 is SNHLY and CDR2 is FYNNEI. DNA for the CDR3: TGCGCCAGCACGGAGTCTAGCGGGGTAGATGAGCAGTTCTCC. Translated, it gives CASTESSGVDEQFS.

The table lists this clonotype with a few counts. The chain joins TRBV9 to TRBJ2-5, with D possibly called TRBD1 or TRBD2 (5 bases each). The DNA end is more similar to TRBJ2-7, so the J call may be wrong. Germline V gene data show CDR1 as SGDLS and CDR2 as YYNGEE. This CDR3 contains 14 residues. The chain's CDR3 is CASSVDGGPTEQYF. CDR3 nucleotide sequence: TGTGCCAGCAGCGTAGATGGGGGTCCCACCGAGCAGTACTTC.

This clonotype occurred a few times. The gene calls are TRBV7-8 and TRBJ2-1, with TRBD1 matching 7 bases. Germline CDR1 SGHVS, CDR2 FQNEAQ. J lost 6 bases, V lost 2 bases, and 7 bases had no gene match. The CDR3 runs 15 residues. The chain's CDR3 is CASSLMGQGVNEQFF. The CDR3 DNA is TGTGCCAGCAGCTTAATGGGTCAGGGGGTCAATGAGCAGTTCTTC.

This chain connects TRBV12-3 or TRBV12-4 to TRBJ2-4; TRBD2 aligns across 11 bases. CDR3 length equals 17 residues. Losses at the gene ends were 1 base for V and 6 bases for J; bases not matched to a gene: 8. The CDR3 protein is CASSLDVLAGDANIQYF. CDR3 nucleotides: TGTGCCAGCAGTTTAGATGTACTAGCGGGAGACGCAAACATTCAGTACTTC.

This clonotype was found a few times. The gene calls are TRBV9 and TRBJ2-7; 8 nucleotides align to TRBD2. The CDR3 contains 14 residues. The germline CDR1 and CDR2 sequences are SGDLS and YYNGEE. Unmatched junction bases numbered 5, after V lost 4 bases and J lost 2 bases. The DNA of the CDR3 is TGTGCCAGCAGCACCACTAGCGGTCCCTACGAGCAGTACTTC. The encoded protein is CASSTTSGPYEQYF.

In nucleotides, the CDR3 is TGTGCCAGCAGCTTATCTTGGGCGGTAGAGACCCAGTACTTC. Its protein is CASSLSWAVETQYF. The chain employs TRBV7-2 and TRBJ2-7; the D is unclear. The J call is uncertain, as TRBJ2-5 better fits the DNA end. Germline lookup yields CDR1 SGHTA and CDR2 FQGNSA. CDR3 length: 14 residues.